The T cell receptor beta chain under discussion was sequenced for a study of molecular identifiers for immune sequencing clone quantification (dated by TCRdb to between 2017 and 2018). Study-level background: For a replicate experiment, RNA from roughly 20,000 or 100,000 naive CD8 T cells was divided into five aliquots, and four of the five aliquots were sequenced. This methods study benchmarked molecular-identifier clustering-based TCR repertoire sequencing (MIDCIRS) and TCR RNA copy counting, using CD8 T cells to do so.

Naive CD8 T cell libraries were made from approximately 20,000 to 1,000,000 sorted cells using 10%, 30% or 50% of purified RNA. Naive CD8 T cells, defined as CD8+CD4-CCR7+CD45RA+, were FACS-sorted into RLT Plus buffer on a BD FACSAria II. To test detection sensitivity, Jurkat RNA equivalent to ten TCR copies was spiked into samples of about 19,000-1,100,000 naive CD8 T cells. Enrichment of CD8 T cells was performed with RosetteSep CD8+ T Cell Enrichment Cocktail and Ficoll-Paque, after which ACK red cell lysis was carried out. Libraries were made using PCR. Sequencing took place on an Illumina HiSeq 4000. Bulk TCR libraries were made following a previously described method, with the TCR primers given in Table S5. Total RNA was purified with the Qiagen AllPrep DNA/RNA kit. Reads from multiple sequencing runs of the same library were pooled before analysis. As for how the authors treated the data: Reads were retained only if their TCR constant sequence matched exactly, and those retained reads were trimmed to 150 nt and grouped according to their 12-nt molecular barcodes. Reads within each barcode group were sub-clustered using a 15% Levenshtein threshold, and quality-weighted consensus sequences were constructed for each RNA molecule. Non-functional sequences were discarded, and so were lower-count sequences lying one edit away from another sequence. Based on fitting two negative binomial distributions, any barcode sub-cluster with under 20% of the maximum read count was discarded. TCRdb's own reprocessing of the public reads used fastp at Q25 and MiXCR and kept productive beta chains. When rows share a CDR3 protein, they turn into one entry using the most common DNA and genes. It is TCRdb's table, rather than the study itself, that gives the V and J calls and clone size. The sample table holds 85,000 to 90,000 distinct CDR3 sequences, of which 15% to 20% were seen once. Of the sample, around 0.91% is held by the ten largest clones.

This clonotype was seen repeatedly, ten times or more. Its cognate antigen has yet to be identified. The input lacks base qualities; no much larger clone sits a single base away. The CDR3 contains 11 residues, cysteine and phenylalanine counted. Only the CDR3 DNA stays, 33 bases, in frame from base 1. The germline V gene sets CDR1 to MNHEY and CDR2 to SVGEGT. V and J lose 5 bases and 4 bases, and a span of 5 bases separates them. Overall study outcomes, separate from this receptor: Spiked-in Jurkat TCR RNA equivalent to a single cell was reported to be detectable even among fewer than 1.2 million naive CD8 T cells. Without barcode sub-clustering, chimeric consensus sequences inflated TCR diversity; chimeras reached as high as 47%. Highly expanded clone sizes could be underestimated because identical TCR molecules may share a barcode. In CMV-specific effector cells, clones with more than 20 RNA copies accounted for over 97% of molecules, whereas in naive cells such clones accounted for under 1%. Modeling gave about 3.3 recovered TCR RNA copies per cell versus approximately 11 by digital PCR, implying about 30% capture efficiency. Spiked-in Jurkat TCR RNA (roughly 10 copies' worth), which is not part of the donor repertoire, was contained in the naive libraries.

The rearrangement joined TRBV6-2 or TRBV6-3 to TRBJ1-1, with no reliable assignment of the D segment. The receptor was isolated from a human donor in good health. Some libraries in this study had Jurkat cell RNA spiked in. The sample comprised naive CD8+ T cells from blood, with Jurkat cell RNA spiked in. The cell subset or site label for this specimen denotes: FACS-sorted CD8+CD4-CCR7+CD45RA+ naive T cells. The CDR3 protein: CASSRSTEAFF. The DNA is TGTGCCAGCAGTCGGAGCACTGAAGCTTTCTTT.